A single sample is the source of the 11 T cell receptor beta chains below, sequenced in a study of read filtering for tumor transcriptome and immune sequencing. The library was built from roughly 400 ng RNA with molecular barcoded adaptors for alpha/delta and beta/gamma chains. TCRdb processed the reads anew with MiXCR; each CDR3 protein has one entry. This table has some 25,000 distinct CDR3 sequences, 20% to 25% appearing once. Sample: a population of CD138-negative cells sorted from bone marrow. All receptors come from a donor aged 40 or older with multiple myeloma.

This clonotype has ten or more counts. The V and J genes are TRBV28 and TRBJ1-2; the match to TRBD1 covers 8 bases. The J segment lost 4 bases and the V segment lost 4 bases, leaving 8 bases of the junction unmatched. The length of the CDR3 is 15 residues. Germline CDR1 MDHEN, CDR2 SYDVKM. The CDR3 nucleotides read TGTGCCAGCAGTTATCTTTTGACAGGGGTCTATGGCTACACCTTC. Encoded protein: CASSYLLTGVYGYTF.

Notes on this clonotype: The junction shows a germline mismatch at one end, possibly a read error. The V call is TRBV5-1, the J call TRBJ2-7, with D possibly being TRBD1 (6 bases). CDR1 and CDR2 (germline): SGHRS, YFSETQ. CDR3 length equals 13 residues. CDR3 protein: CARSSLTGNEQYF. In nucleotides, the CDR3 is TGCGCCAGGAGCTCCCTTACAGGGAACGAGCAGTACTTC.

The chain recombines TRBV5-6 with TRBJ1-6, with D hard to call. The germline V gene encodes CDR1 SGHDT and CDR2 YYEEEE. CDR3 length: 16 residues. V lost 4 bases and J 0 bases, leaving 11 bases between the germline ends. CDR3 loop: CASSPGRSSYNSPLHF. CDR3 nucleotides: TGTGCCAGCAGCCCCGGGCGGAGCTCCTATAATTCACCCCTCCACTTT.

The J gene is TRBJ1-1, the V gene TRBV6-6; weak D call: TRBD1 (5 bases). Germline V CDR1 and CDR2: MNHNY, SVGAGI (reference sequence). This CDR3 spans 13 amino acids. V was trimmed by 4 bases and J by 8 bases, leaving 14 bases between them. The DNA of the CDR3 is TGTGCCAGCAGTTCTCAGCCGGAGGGGGAAGCTTTCTTT. The encoded protein is CASSSQPEGEAFF.

This clonotype was seen ten or more times. This chain uses TRBV20-1 with TRBJ2-1, with a tentative D call TRBD2 (6 bases). The CDR3 has 15 amino acids. V lost 1 base and J lost 6, with 16 bases in between. CDR1 and CDR2 (germline): DFQATT, SNEGSKA (reference sequence). CDR3 DNA: TGCAGTGCTAGAGTTCGGGACTTGGGGGGCAATGAGCAGTTCTTC. Translated, it gives CSARVRDLGGNEQFF.

In this sample, this clonotype turned up many times. V is TRBV4-2 and J is TRBJ1-4; D may be TRBD1 (6 bases). The CDR3 loop spans 16 amino acids. Trimming shortened V by 0 bases and J by 6 bases, and 14 bases separated the two germline ends. Germline CDR1 reads LGHNA; CDR2 reads YNFKEQ. In DNA form, the CDR3 reads TGTGCCAGCAGCCAAGACCGGGCAGGGGTTGATGAAAAACTGTTTTTT. Translating gives CASSQDRAGVDEKLFF.

This clonotype was observed many times. The V and J genes are TRBV7-2 and TRBJ2-2, with 11 nucleotides matching TRBD2. Trimming took 4 bases from V and 5 from J; bases not matched to a gene: 6. Germline V gene lookup returns CDR1 SGHTA and CDR2 FQGNSA. This CDR3 is built from 16 residues. The CDR3 bases are TGTGCCAGCAGCTCTACTAGCGGGAGTGTAACCGGGGAGCTGTTTTTT. This encodes CASSSTSGSVTGELFF.

Ten or more counts support this clonotype. The rearrangement joins TRBV7-6 to TRBJ2-3; 12 positions agree with TRBD2. CDR3 length equals 16 residues. The germline V gene has CDR1 SGHVS and CDR2 FNYEAQ. J was trimmed by 4 bases and V by 4 bases; bases with no gene match: 6. The chain's CDR3 is CASSSRLAGVSDTQYF. Written as DNA, the CDR3 is TGTGCCAGCAGCTCAAGACTAGCGGGAGTCTCAGATACGCAGTATTTT.

The table lists this clonotype with many counts. V usage is TRBV19 and J usage is TRBJ2-7; maybe TRBD2 (6 bases). Trimming took off 5 bases at V and 6 bases at J, with 14 bases between the two ends. The CDR3 is 13 residues long. Germline CDR1 and CDR2: LNHDA and SQIVND (reference sequence). CDR3 in amino acids: CASSRDLTPEQYF. Written as DNA, the CDR3 is TGTGCCAGTAGTCGGGACTTGACTCCCGAGCAGTACTTC.

This clonotype was detected ten times or more. This chain uses TRBV6-6 with TRBJ1-1; D is unclear. Trimming pared 2 bases from V and 4 bases from J, leaving 17 bases between. Germline V gene data show CDR1 as MNHNY and CDR2 as SVGAGI (reference sequence). The CDR3 length is 16 residues. The CDR3 loop is CASSYPPERSTTEAFF. The CDR3 region has the DNA TGTGCCAGCAGTTACCCTCCCGAGCGAAGTACCACTGAAGCTTTCTTT.

This clonotype was observed at least ten times. The V call is TRBV6-5, the J call TRBJ2-5; 9 bases map to TRBD1. Trimming took 4 bases from V and 1 from J; bases not matched to a gene: 4. Germline CDR1 and CDR2: MNHEY and SVGAGI. This CDR3 region has 15 residues. The CDR3 DNA is TGTGCCAGCAGTTCCGGACAGGGGCGCCAAGAGACCCAGTACTTC. Translation: CASSSGQGRQETQYF.